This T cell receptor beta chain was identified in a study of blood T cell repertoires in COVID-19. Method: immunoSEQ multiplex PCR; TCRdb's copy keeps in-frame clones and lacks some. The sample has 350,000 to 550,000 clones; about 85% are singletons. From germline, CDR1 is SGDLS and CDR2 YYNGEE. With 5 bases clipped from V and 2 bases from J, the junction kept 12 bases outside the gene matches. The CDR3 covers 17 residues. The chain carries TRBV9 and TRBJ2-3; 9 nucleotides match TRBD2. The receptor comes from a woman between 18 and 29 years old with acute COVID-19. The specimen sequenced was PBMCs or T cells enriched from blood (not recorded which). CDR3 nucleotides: TGTGCCAGCAGGAGCGGGCGGGGGGGCCGAGACACAGATACGCAGTATTTT. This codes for CASRSGRGGRDTDTQYF.